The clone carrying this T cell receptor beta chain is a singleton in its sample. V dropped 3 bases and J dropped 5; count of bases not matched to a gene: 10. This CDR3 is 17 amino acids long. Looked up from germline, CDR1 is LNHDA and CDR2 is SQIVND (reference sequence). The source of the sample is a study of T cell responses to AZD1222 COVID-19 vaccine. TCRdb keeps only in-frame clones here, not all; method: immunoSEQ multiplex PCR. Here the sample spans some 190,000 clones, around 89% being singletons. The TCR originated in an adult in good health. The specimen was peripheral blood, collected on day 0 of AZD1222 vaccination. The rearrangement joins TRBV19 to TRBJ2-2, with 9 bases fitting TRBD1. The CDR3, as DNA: TGTGCCAGTAGTATGGGGCAGGGACAGGGCGGAACCGGGGAGCTGTTTTTT. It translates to CASSMGQGQGGTGELFF.